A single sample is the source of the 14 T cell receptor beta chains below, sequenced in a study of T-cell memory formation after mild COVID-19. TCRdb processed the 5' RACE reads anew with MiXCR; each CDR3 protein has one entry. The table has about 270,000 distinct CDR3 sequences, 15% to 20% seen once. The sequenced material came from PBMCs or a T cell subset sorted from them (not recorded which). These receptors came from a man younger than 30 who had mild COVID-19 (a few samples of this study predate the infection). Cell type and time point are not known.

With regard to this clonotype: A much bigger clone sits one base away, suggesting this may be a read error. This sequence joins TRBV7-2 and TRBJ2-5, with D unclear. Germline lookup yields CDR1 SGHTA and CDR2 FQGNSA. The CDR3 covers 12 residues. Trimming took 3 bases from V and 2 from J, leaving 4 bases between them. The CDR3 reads CASSFYQETQYF. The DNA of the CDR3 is TGTGCCAGCAGCTTCTATCAAGAGACCCAGTACTTC.

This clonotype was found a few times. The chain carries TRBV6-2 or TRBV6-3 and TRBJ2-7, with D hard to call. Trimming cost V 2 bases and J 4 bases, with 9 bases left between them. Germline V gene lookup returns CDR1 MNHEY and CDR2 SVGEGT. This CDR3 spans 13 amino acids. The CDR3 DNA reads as TGTGCCAGCAGTTACGGGGTTTTTTACGAGCAGTACGTC. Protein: CASSYGVFYEQYV.

The CDR3 DNA reads TGCAGTGCGGTCCGGGACAGGGCGGGGGATCAGCCCCAGCATTTT. It is translated as CSAVRDRAGDQPQHF. This rearrangement joins TRBV20-1 to TRBJ1-5, with 9 nucleotides matching TRBD1. J was trimmed by 5 bases and V by 6 bases; bases with no gene match: 11. Looked up from germline, CDR1 is DFQATT and CDR2 is SNEGSKA (reference sequence). The CDR3 is 15 residues long.

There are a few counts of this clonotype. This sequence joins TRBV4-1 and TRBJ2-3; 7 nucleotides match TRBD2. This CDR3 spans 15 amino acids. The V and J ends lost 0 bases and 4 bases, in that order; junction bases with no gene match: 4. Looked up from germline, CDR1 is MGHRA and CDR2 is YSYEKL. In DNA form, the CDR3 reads TGCGCCAGCAGCCAAGAGCTCGGGGGGTCAGATACGCAGTATTTT. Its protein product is CASSQELGGSDTQYF.

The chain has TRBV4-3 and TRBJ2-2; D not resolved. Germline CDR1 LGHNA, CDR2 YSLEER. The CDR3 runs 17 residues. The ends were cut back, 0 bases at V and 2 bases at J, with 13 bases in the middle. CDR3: CASSQDESGSNTGELFF. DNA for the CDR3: TGCGCCAGCAGCCAAGATGAGTCCGGCAGCAACACCGGGGAGCTGTTTTTT.

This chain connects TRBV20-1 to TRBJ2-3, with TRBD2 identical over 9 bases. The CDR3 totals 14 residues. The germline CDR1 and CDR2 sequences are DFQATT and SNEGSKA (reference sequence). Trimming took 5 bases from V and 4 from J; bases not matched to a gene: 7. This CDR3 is CSASTRGGPDTQYF. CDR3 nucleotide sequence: TGCAGTGCTTCGACGCGGGGGGGCCCAGATACGCAGTATTTT.

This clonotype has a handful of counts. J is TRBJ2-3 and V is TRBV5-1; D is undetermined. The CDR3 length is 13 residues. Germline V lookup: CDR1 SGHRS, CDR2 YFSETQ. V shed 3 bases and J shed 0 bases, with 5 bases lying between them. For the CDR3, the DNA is TGCGCCAGCAGCTCGGAAAGCACAGATACGCAGTATTTT. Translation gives CASSSESTDTQYF.

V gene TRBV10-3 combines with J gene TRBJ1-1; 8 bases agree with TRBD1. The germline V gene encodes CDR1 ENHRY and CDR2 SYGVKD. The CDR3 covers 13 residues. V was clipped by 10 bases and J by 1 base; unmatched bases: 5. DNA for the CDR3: TGTGCCACAGAGGACAGGGAGAACACTGAAGCTTTCTTT. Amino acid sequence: CATEDRENTEAFF.

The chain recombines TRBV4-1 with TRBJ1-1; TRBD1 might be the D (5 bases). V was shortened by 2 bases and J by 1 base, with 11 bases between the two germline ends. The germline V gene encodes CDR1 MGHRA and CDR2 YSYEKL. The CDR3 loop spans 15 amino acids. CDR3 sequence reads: CASSQQGRGNTEAFF. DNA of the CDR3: TGCGCCAGCAGCCAACAGGGTCGGGGGAACACTGAAGCTTTCTTT.

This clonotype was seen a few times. This chain's CDR3 is CASSRILSEQFF. CDR3 coding DNA: TGCGCCAGCAGCCGGATTCTCAGTGAGCAGTTCTTC. The chain uses TRBV4-1 and TRBJ2-1; no definite D call. V lost 4 bases to trimming and J lost 9 bases, with 10 bases between them. Germline V gene data show CDR1 as MGHRA and CDR2 as YSYEKL. The CDR3 contains 12 residues.

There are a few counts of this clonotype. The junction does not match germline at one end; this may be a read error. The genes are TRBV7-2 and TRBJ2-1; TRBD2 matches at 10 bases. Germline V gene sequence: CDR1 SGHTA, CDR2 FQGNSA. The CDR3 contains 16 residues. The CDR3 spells CPSSLGVASGGLLQFF. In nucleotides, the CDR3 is TGTCCCAGCAGCTTAGGTGTCGCTAGCGGGGGCCTGTTGCAGTTCTTC.

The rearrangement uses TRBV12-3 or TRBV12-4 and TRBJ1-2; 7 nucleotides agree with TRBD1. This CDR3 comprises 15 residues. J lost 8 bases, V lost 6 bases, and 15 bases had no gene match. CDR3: CASRLSGTANGGYTF. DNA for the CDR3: TGTGCCAGCAGATTGTCCGGGACAGCGAACGGAGGCTACACCTTC.

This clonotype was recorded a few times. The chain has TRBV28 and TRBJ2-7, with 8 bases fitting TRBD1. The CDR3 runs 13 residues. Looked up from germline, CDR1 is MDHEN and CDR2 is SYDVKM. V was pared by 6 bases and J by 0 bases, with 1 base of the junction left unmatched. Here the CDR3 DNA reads TGTGCCAGCAGGGACAGGGACTCCTACGAGCAGTACGTC. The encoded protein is CASRDRDSYEQYV.

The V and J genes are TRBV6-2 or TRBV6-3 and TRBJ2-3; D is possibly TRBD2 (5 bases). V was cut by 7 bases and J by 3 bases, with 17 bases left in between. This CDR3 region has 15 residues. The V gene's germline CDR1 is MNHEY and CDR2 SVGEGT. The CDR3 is CASMSGARGTDTQYF. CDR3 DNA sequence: TGTGCCAGCATGTCTGGCGCCCGGGGTACAGATACGCAGTATTTT.